This T cell receptor (beta chain) was found in a study of T cell changes during pregnancy in multiple sclerosis (dated by TCRdb to the late 2010s). In the study overall: In women with multiple sclerosis, the researchers looked at how the T cell repertoire shifted as pregnancy progressed.

Library creation used the immunoSEQ multiplex PCR assay. The table was pulled from immuneACCESS by TCRdb, which kept in-frame rearrangements only. Such tables lose some clones; where checked, under half of the loss comes from unresolved V genes, and the rest has no known cause. The table for this sample lists tens of thousands of clones; 88% of them were counted only once. The ten largest account for about 0.5% of the sample. Comment on this clone: The antigen it binds to is not known. Per-base qualities were not stored, and no clone one base away is much larger.

Trimmed from V: 1 base; trimmed from J: 3 bases; junction bases lacking a gene match: 3. Including cysteine and phenylalanine, the CDR3 has 14 amino acids. The entry retains the CDR3 DNA only, 42 bases that are in frame from base 1. CDR1 and CDR2 are read off the germline V gene as MNHNS and SASEGT. The sequence links TRBV6-1 to TRBJ2-7; 7 central bases correspond to TRBD2. Sample: CD4+ T cells from peripheral blood mononuclear cells, taken in the first trimester of pregnancy. This receptor was obtained from a female donor with multiple sclerosis, enrolled in a pregnancy study. The base sequence is TGTGCCAGCAGTGAAGGACTAGCAGACTACGAGCAGTACTTC. It specifies CASSEGLADYEQYF.